This T cell receptor beta chain is drawn from a study of blood T cell repertoires in COVID-19 (TCRdb year 2020). Context from the whole study: Recovered participants in ImmuneRACE Cohort 3 were defined as having two consecutive negative NP/OP PCR tests, clearance from a healthcare professional, or resolution of symptoms. Subjects who had been exposed to COVID-19, were actively infected with it, or had recovered from it provided the deeply sampled blood TCRbeta repertoires that made up the dataset. The prospective study material was composed of cDNA or gDNA derived from T cells, B-cell-depleted T cells, or PBMCs. Where available, HLA class I and class II types were taken from metadata supplied by the sample provider and were not determined by assay-based typing. The samples were drawn from two sources: the first 160 participants of the ongoing ImmuneRACE study, and approximately 1,300 subjects contributed by 6 global collaborators. Samples from collaborators originated in the United States, Italy and Spain and spanned both the acute and convalescent phases of COVID-19. The sample metadata nearly always contained a de-identified subject ID, COVID-19 status, age in years and sex. The repertoires were released in a freely available public database intended as a resource for research on the immune response to SARS-CoV-2. Points the paper makes about the study in general: How much clinical and demographic metadata was included differed by source and by participant, and the metadata was provided uncurated.

In the prospective study, participants were roughly 18 to 100 years old, resided in around 25 geographic areas of the United States, and were enrolled through a virtual design. Cohort assignment in the prospective study relied on participant-reported clinical history from a screening survey and a study questionnaire. Mobile phlebotomists in the prospective study collected whole blood, serum and a nasopharyngeal or oropharyngeal swab from every participant. Participants in the prospective study had the option to provide additional blood draws and questionnaires over a 2-month period. Before DNA extraction, prospective study blood samples were shipped either frozen or at room temperature. Details on this clone: There is no known antigen for this receptor. No much larger clonotype is one base removed from it; base qualities were not supplied.

TCRbeta CDR3 regions were amplified from genomic DNA using the immunoSEQ Assay, a bias-controlled multiplex PCR. The paper's data handling went like this. The number of nucleated cells in each sample was estimated from the amplification of reference gene primers within the assay. To quantify the absolute abundance of each unique TCRbeta CDR3 rearrangement, sequence reads were collapsed and filtered. Productive Simpson clonality was computed per sample as the square root of Simpson's diversity index over productive rearrangements. What TCRdb holds here is the immuneACCESS table cut down to in-frame rearrangements. Part of the clones is not present; checked against another copy, under half of the missing clones reflect an unresolved V gene, and the others are unexplained. V and J calls and clone size are copied from that table; D and trimming were computed from the DNA. This sample lists approximately 360,000 clones; over 75% were detected once. The top ten clones comprise around 2% of the sample.

Cut back by 6 bases and 1 base, the V and J ends lie 9 bases apart. CDR1 MNHNY and CDR2 SVGAGI are derived from the germline V gene (reference sequence). Measured from the cysteine to the phenylalanine, the CDR3 is 13 residues long. CDR3 DNA is the only sequence kept; it has 39 bases, read in frame from the first base. The receptor was derived from a man aged 35-49 years in a cohort exposed to, infected with or recovered from COVID-19 (not recorded which). Recombination joined TRBV6-6 with TRBJ1-1; TRBD1 might be the D gene, on 5 matching bases. Sequenced input: PBMCs or T cells enriched from blood (not recorded which). The DNA sequence is TGTGCCAGCAGCAACCAGGGGAACACTGAAGCTTTCTTT. This yields the protein CASSNQGNTEAFF.